A single sample gave rise to the 15 T cell receptor beta chains below, sequenced in a study of PD-1 blockade in mismatch repair-deficient tumors. Assay used: immunoSEQ multiplex PCR; TCRdb lists only in-frame clones, some missing. The top ten clones hold about 13% of a sample with some 120,000 clones, more than 85% of them seen once. Material: peripheral blood, obtained 44 weeks after starting pembrolizumab. These receptors came from an adult with mismatch repair-deficient cancer.

The V call is TRBV6-6, the J call TRBJ2-3; no firm D call. This CDR3 comprises 13 residues. Per germline, CDR1 MNHNY and CDR2 SVGAGI (reference sequence). V lost 2 bases and J lost 3, with 6 bases in between. The CDR3 nucleotides read TGTGCCAGCAGTTACCAGCCAACAGATACGCAGTATTTT. Its translation is CASSYQPTDTQYF.

This clone appeared once. J is TRBJ2-1 and V is TRBV5-1; D is ambiguous. The CDR3 has 12 amino acids. Germline V gene sequence: CDR1 SGHRS, CDR2 YFSETQ. The V end was cut by 1 base, the J end by 6 bases, with 5 bases between. The CDR3 DNA reads TGCGCCAGCAGCTTGACAGTCAATGAGCAGTTCTTC. This translates into CASSLTVNEQFF.

About this clone: At one of its ends the junction is not consistent with the germline gene, which may arise from a read error. The V and J genes are TRBV7-9 and TRBJ2-5, with unresolved D. Germline V gene lookup returns CDR1 SEHNR and CDR2 FQNEAQ (reference sequence). The CDR3 runs to 15 residues. CDR3 amino acids: CASSSNLAAQGTQYF. In DNA, the CDR3 is TGTGCCAGCAGCTCTAACCTCGCGGCCCAAGGGACCCAGTACTTC.

The CDR3 DNA follows: TGTGCCAGCAGGCCCTTGGGCACAGATACGCAGTATTTT. Translating gives CASRPLGTDTQYF. The chain recombines TRBV6-5 with TRBJ2-3, with no clear D. There are 13 residues in the CDR3. Trimming pared 6 bases from V and 1 base from J, leaving 8 bases between. Per the germline V gene, CDR1 is MNHEY and CDR2 is SVGAGI.

This clone was recorded a few times. V is TRBV12-2 and J is TRBJ2-7; the table names TRBD2, a call not compared with the DNA. TRBV12-2 is shown as a pseudogene. The CDR3 has 15 amino acids. In nucleotides, the CDR3 is TGTGCAAGTCGCTTATCTCCTAGCGGGTTGTACGAGCAGTACTTC. It encodes CASRLSPSGLYEQYF.

The J gene is TRBJ2-1, the V gene TRBV6-1, with 9 bases matching TRBD2. Germline V gives CDR1 MNHNS, CDR2 SASEGT. The V gene end was trimmed by 1 base and the J gene end by 6 bases; junction bases not matched to a gene: 4. The CDR3 totals 15 residues. The CDR3 reads CASSEEAGGINEQFF. For the CDR3, the DNA is TGTGCCAGCAGTGAAGAGGCGGGAGGGATCAATGAGCAGTTCTTC.

The rearrangement joins TRBV7-8 to TRBJ2-7; a possible D gene is TRBD2 (6 bases). CDR3 length: 14 residues. CDR1 and CDR2 (germline): SGHVS, FQNEAQ. The germline V and J ends were trimmed by 1 base and 4 bases, with 11 bases remaining between them. CDR3 in amino acids: CASSLENSGYEQYF. Here the CDR3 DNA reads TGTGCCAGCAGCTTAGAGAACAGCGGGTACGAGCAGTACTTC.

The V and J genes are TRBV25-1 and TRBJ1-2; D is ambiguous. Trimming stripped 3 bases from V and 7 bases from J, with 15 bases between. This CDR3 is 14 amino acids long. Germline values: CDR1 MGHDK, CDR2 SYGVNS. CDR3: CASSDPRPVGGYTF. The CDR3 DNA reads as TGTGCCAGCAGTGATCCGAGGCCGGTGGGTGGCTACACCTTC.

V usage is TRBV11-2 and J usage is TRBJ2-4; D assignment may be TRBD1 or TRBD2 (5 bases each). Per germline, CDR1 SGHAT and CDR2 FQNNGV. V was clipped by 2 bases and J by 1 base, with 21 bases between them. This CDR3 has 19 amino acids. CDR3 sequence reads: CASSLIAHFSRGAKNIQYF. The CDR3 coding sequence is TGTGCCAGCAGCTTAATTGCACACTTCTCGAGGGGTGCCAAAAACATTCAGTACTTC.

The rearrangement links TRBV19 to TRBJ2-7; weak D call: TRBD1 (6 bases). The V end was cut by 2 bases, the J end by 0 bases, with 11 bases between. Per the germline V gene, CDR1 is LNHDA and CDR2 is SQIVND (reference sequence). There are 15 residues in the CDR3. The CDR3 loop reads CASSIQTGVSYEQYF. The CDR3, as DNA: TGTGCCAGTAGTATACAGACAGGTGTCTCCTACGAGCAGTACTTC.

This clone has just one count. The rearrangement joins TRBV19 to TRBJ1-5, with 11 bases matching TRBD1. The CDR3 is made up of 18 amino acids. Germline CDR1 and CDR2: LNHDA and SQIVND (reference sequence). The J segment lost 6 bases and the V segment lost 1 base, leaving 11 bases of the junction unmatched. The CDR3 DNA follows: TGTGCCAGTAGTATAGTGGTCTGGGGACAGGGGGTGGGTCAGCCCCAGCATTTT. It codes for CASSIVVWGQGVGQPQHF.

With respect to this clone: Other DNA sequences in the same sample also yield this CDR3. The genes are TRBV27 and TRBJ2-7; D call uncertain. The CDR3 extends over 13 amino acids. With 3 bases removed from V and 1 base from J, the gap between germline ends came to 7 bases. The germline V gene encodes CDR1 MNHEY and CDR2 SMNVEV (reference sequence). In nucleotides, the CDR3 is TGTGCCAGCAGTTTTCAGCTATCCTACGAGCAGTACTTC. Amino acid sequence: CASSFQLSYEQYF.

The chain combines TRBV6-1 with TRBJ2-7, with D unresolved. CDR3 length equals 15 residues. Germline loops: CDR1 MNHNS, CDR2 SASEGT. Trimming took 6 bases from V and 2 from J, leaving 17 bases between them. Written as DNA, the CDR3 is TGTGCCAGCAGCCCCTACCCGGTGCCTACCTACGAGCAGTACTTC. Residues: CASSPYPVPTYEQYF.

The chain couples TRBV19 to TRBJ1-2; 7 bases match TRBD1. V was clipped by 8 bases and J by 2 bases; unmatched bases: 14. CDR3 size: 16 residues. Germline CDR1 is LNHDA and CDR2 is SQIVND (reference sequence). CDR3 loop: CASRPVGTVGNYGYTF. CDR3 DNA sequence: TGTGCCAGTCGACCTGTTGGGACAGTCGGCAACTATGGCTACACCTTC.

The rearrangement links TRBV6-5 to TRBJ2-7, with TRBD2 matching 7 bases. In germline, CDR1 is MNHEY, CDR2 SVGAGI. V dropped 1 base and J dropped 2; count of bases not matched to a gene: 5. This CDR3 has 15 residues. The CDR3 coding sequence is TGTGCCAGCAGTTACTTCTTCGGGGGGACCTACGAGCAGTACTTC. Its protein product is CASSYFFGGTYEQYF.